This T cell receptor (beta chain) was obtained from a study of blood T cell repertoires in COVID-19. Background on the study: Specimens from acute and convalescent COVID-19 originated in the United States, Italy and Spain. PBMCs, B-cell-depleted T cells, or T cells provided the cDNA or gDNA that made up the material.

On this clone itself: A read error may produce the germline difference seen at one junction end.

The Seattle patients joined while their infection was active and were tracked longitudinally afterward. The CDR3 totals 15 residues. Germline V CDR1 and CDR2: SGHRS, YFSETQ. Per the original data handling: Amplified reference gene primers provided the basis for estimating nucleated cell counts. TCRdb's copy holds only in-frame clones and misses some; the assay was immunoSEQ multiplex PCR. V and J calls plus clone size are reproduced from that table; the DNA served to infer D and trimming. This table holds 390,000 or so clones, 70% to 90% found once. This receptor was obtained from a woman aged 25 to 39 with COVID-19, enrolled during active disease. This chain joins TRBV5-1 and TRBJ2-5; the D gene is possibly TRBD2 (6 bases). The specimen was peripheral blood. The chain's CDR3 is CASSLELAVQGTQYF. The DNA for the CDR3 is TGCGCCAGCAGCTTGGAATTAGCGGTACAAGGGACCCAGTACTTC.